This passage covers 20 T cell receptor beta chains from one sample sequenced in a study of blood T cells in healthy people across ages. Primers used in a second PCR of roughly 6 to 12 cycles were a sample-barcoded 5' primer and a J-beta primer mix. Each CDR3 protein is one row after TCRdb ran MiXCR on the 5' RACE reads. This table has about 1.6 million distinct CDR3 sequences, 30% to 35% appearing once. Sequencing was done on a sample of blood. The origin of the receptors is a woman aged 25 to 45 in good health.

The CDR3 protein is CASTDVLAGGNRSYNEQFF. The DNA of the CDR3 is TGCGCCAGCACGGATGTCCTAGCAGGCGGGAATCGTTCCTACAATGAGCAGTTCTTC. The chain couples TRBV10-1 to TRBJ2-1, with D maybe TRBD2 (6 bases). Trimming took 7 bases from V and 1 from J, leaving 26 bases between them. The CDR3 is 19 amino acids. Germline V gene sequence: CDR1 WNHNN, CDR2 SYGVQD (reference sequence).

The V and J genes are TRBV28 and TRBJ1-2, with D maybe TRBD1 (5 bases). The CDR3 is 16 amino acids. In germline, CDR1 is MDHEN, CDR2 SYDVKM. Trimming stripped 6 bases from V and 2 bases from J, with 19 bases between. In DNA form, the CDR3 reads TGTGCCAGCAGCAAAATAAACAGGCCCCGAAACTATGGCTACACCTTC. Protein product: CASSKINRPRNYGYTF.

The chain uses TRBV4-1 and TRBJ1-5; possibly TRBD1 for D (6 bases). The germline V gene has CDR1 MGHRA and CDR2 YSYEKL. Trimming took 0 bases from V and 1 from J, leaving 10 bases between them. CDR3 length: 16 amino acids. In nucleotides, the CDR3 is TGCGCCAGCAGCCAAGAAAGGCAGGGGAGCAATCAGCCCCAGCATTTT. Protein product: CASSQERQGSNQPQHF.

The chain joins TRBV5-1 to TRBJ1-1, with unresolved D. CDR3 length equals 12 residues. Germline lookup yields CDR1 SGHRS and CDR2 YFSETQ. Trimming cost V 2 bases and J 7 bases, with 9 bases left between them. The CDR3 nucleotides are TGCGCCAGCAGCTTCGATAAAGTTGAAGCTTTCTTT. Residues: CASSFDKVEAFF.

This chain connects TRBV4-1 to TRBJ2-2, with 10 bases aligning to TRBD1. J was trimmed by 7 bases and V by 2 bases; bases with no gene match: 10. Germline loops: CDR1 MGHRA, CDR2 YSYEKL. The CDR3 has 17 residues. The CDR3 is CASSQPPGQGGDGELFF. DNA for the CDR3: TGCGCCAGCAGCCAACCTCCAGGACAGGGGGGAGACGGGGAGCTGTTTTTT.

The table lists this clonotype with a count of one. The gene calls are TRBV20-1 and TRBJ1-4; 7 bases align to TRBD1. The CDR3 extends over 14 amino acids. Germline CDR1 DFQATT, CDR2 SNEGSKA (reference sequence). V gave up 3 bases and J gave up 4 bases; unmatched junction bases: 5. CDR3 region: CSASWTGLNEKLFF. The DNA for the CDR3 is TGCAGTGCTAGCTGGACAGGCCTTAATGAAAAACTGTTTTTT.

DNA of the CDR3: TGTGCCAGCAGCTTACCCGTCCAGGGATTAACCTACGAGCAGTACTTC. This sequence encodes CASSLPVQGLTYEQYF. This chain joins TRBV13 and TRBJ2-7; D is perhaps TRBD1 (5 bases). The V end lost 2 bases, the J end lost 2 bases, and 16 bases lay between the germline ends. CDR1 is PRHDT and CDR2 is FYEKMQ in the germline V gene (reference sequence). This CDR3 has 16 residues.

This rearrangement joins TRBV20-1 to TRBJ1-5, with 11 bases identical to TRBD1. This CDR3 contains 19 residues. With V trimmed by 0 bases and J by 0 bases, 10 bases remained unmatched. Looked up from germline, CDR1 is DFQATT and CDR2 is SNEGSKA (reference sequence). For the CDR3, the DNA is TGCAGTGCTAGAGACATACCGGGACAGGGGGGAAATAGCAATCAGCCCCAGCATTTT. The encoded protein is CSARDIPGQGGNSNQPQHF.

In its sample, this clonotype was seen many times. The chain has TRBV20-1 and TRBJ2-4; D not certain. With 0 bases removed from V and 1 base from J, the gap between germline ends came to 10 bases. The CDR3 is 15 amino acids. Germline CDR1 is DFQATT and CDR2 is SNEGSKA (reference sequence). This CDR3 is CSARDARSAKNIQYF. In nucleotides, the CDR3 is TGCAGTGCTAGAGATGCACGGTCCGCCAAAAACATTCAGTACTTC.

On this clonotype: This may arise from a read error, as a much more abundant clone is one base away. The chain couples TRBV9 to TRBJ2-5; 7 bases match TRBD2. The V gene's germline CDR1 is SGDLS and CDR2 YYNGEE. The CDR3 is made up of 15 amino acids. For the CDR3, the DNA is TGTGCCAGCAGCGTAGATTTCGGGGGGAAAGAGACCCGGTACTTC. Protein product: CASSVDFGGKETRYF.

This chain connects TRBV30 to TRBJ2-3, with D maybe TRBD1 (5 bases). The CDR3 has 13 amino acids. V lost 3 bases and J 2 bases, leaving 9 bases between the germline ends. From germline, CDR1 is GTSNPN and CDR2 SVGIG (reference sequence). DNA of the CDR3: TGTGCCTGGAGGGGGCCTTACACAGATACGCAGTATTTT. As protein: CAWRGPYTDTQYF.

In this sample, this clonotype turned up a few times. J is TRBJ2-1 and V is TRBV3-1, with D maybe TRBD2 (5 bases). The germline V gene encodes CDR1 LGHDT and CDR2 YNNKEL (reference sequence). The CDR3 covers 14 residues. The V and J ends lost 0 bases and 6 bases respectively, with 9 bases between them. The CDR3 is CASSQEGRANEQFF. The CDR3 region has the DNA TGTGCCAGCAGCCAAGAAGGGCGGGCCAATGAGCAGTTCTTC.

This sequence joins TRBV10-3 and TRBJ2-2, with 12 bases that match TRBD2. V was clipped by 3 bases and J by 8 bases; unmatched bases: 4. Germline CDR1 ENHRY, CDR2 SYGVKD. The CDR3 covers 15 residues. The CDR3 protein is CAISDRTSGIGELFF. In DNA, the CDR3 is TGTGCCATCAGTGACCGGACTAGCGGGATTGGGGAGCTGTTTTTT.

The sample holds many counts of this clonotype. The genes are TRBV12-3 or TRBV12-4 and TRBJ2-5; the D is unclear. Trimming pared 7 bases from V and 3 bases from J, leaving 12 bases between. CDR3 size: 13 residues. CDR3 protein: CASTTTEKETQYF. CDR3 in DNA: TGTGCCAGCACCACCACAGAGAAAGAGACCCAGTACTTC.

V usage is TRBV4-1 and J usage is TRBJ2-3; 12 bases fit TRBD2. The CDR3 spans 17 residues. Trimming cost V 3 bases and J 2 bases; bases outside gene matches: 6. CDR1 and CDR2 from the germline V gene are MGHRA and YSYEKL. This CDR3 reads CASSQGSSGRVTDTQYF. CDR3 in DNA: TGCGCCAGCAGCCAGGGATCTAGCGGGAGGGTCACAGATACGCAGTATTTT.

The chain carries TRBV9 and TRBJ1-4; D not certain. The V gene lost 4 bases and the J gene lost 8 bases, with 18 bases spanning the gap. This CDR3 contains 15 residues. Germline CDR1 is SGDLS and CDR2 is YYNGEE. CDR3 coding DNA: TGTGCCAGCAGCCCGACGTCCGAGCCCGAAGAAAAACTGTTTTTT. This gives the protein CASSPTSEPEEKLFF.

The CDR3 region is CASSRGRSRETQYF. DNA for the CDR3: TGCGCCAGCAGCAGGGGACGGAGTAGGGAGACCCAGTACTTC. The gene calls are TRBV5-1 and TRBJ2-5; D is perhaps TRBD1 or TRBD2 (5 bases each). The CDR3 is made up of 14 amino acids. With 4 bases removed from V and 5 bases from J, the gap between germline ends came to 15 bases. Germline CDR1 SGHRS, CDR2 YFSETQ. The complete variable domain, with remaining parts taken from reference TRBV5-1 and TRBJ2-5, reads KAGVTQTPRYLIKTRGQQVTLSCSPISGHRSVSWYQQTPGQGLQFLFEYFSETQRNKGNFPGRFSGRQFSNSRSEMNVSTLELGDSALYLCASSRGRSRETQYFGPGTRLLVL.

The chain carries TRBV4-2 and TRBJ1-2; 9 positions agree with TRBD1. CDR3 size: 15 residues. Germline CDR1 reads LGHNA; CDR2 reads YNFKEQ. With V trimmed by 5 bases and J by 4 bases, 8 bases remained unmatched. The CDR3 region is CASSFTGGAGYGYTF. DNA for the CDR3: TGTGCCAGCAGCTTTACAGGGGGCGCGGGCTATGGCTACACCTTC.

This clonotype was seen a few times. The DNA for the CDR3 is TGCGCCAGCAGCTTGGCGGGGCAGACTAGCACAGATACGCAGTATTTT. It codes for CASSLAGQTSTDTQYF. The J gene is TRBJ2-3, the V gene TRBV5-1; either TRBD1 or TRBD2 may fit D (5 bases each). Trimming took off 0 bases at V and 0 bases at J, with 11 bases between the two ends. Germline loops: CDR1 SGHRS, CDR2 YFSETQ. This CDR3 spans 16 amino acids.

About this clonotype itself: This may stem from a read error, because a much larger clone lies one nucleotide away. The CDR3 here is CSVGSGAGYGYTF. CDR3 coding DNA: TGCAGCGTTGGCTCAGGGGCAGGATATGGCTACACCTTC. The V call is TRBV29-1, the J call TRBJ1-2, with TRBD1 as a possible D gene (6 bases). The V and J ends lost 4 bases and 5 bases respectively, with 14 bases between them. The CDR3 sequence is 13 residues long. Germline V gene sequence: CDR1 SQVTM, CDR2 ANQGSEA.